These 23 T cell receptor beta chains were sequenced from one sample in a study of T cell responses to AZD1222 COVID-19 vaccine (dated by TCRdb to 2020 to 2022). The library relied on the immunoSEQ multiplex PCR assay. Held by TCRdb, this immuneACCESS table contains in-frame sequences only and omits some clones. Under half of the omission traces to an unresolved V gene where checked; the cause of the rest is unknown. The sample includes fewer than 120,000 clones, with approximately 85% observed a single time. The ten largest clones represent 4% to 5% of the sample. This sample's time point label indicates: baseline before first vaccination. Sequencing used peripheral blood, obtained on day 0 of AZD1222 vaccination. These receptors were obtained from an adult in good health.

V gene TRBV9 combines with J gene TRBJ2-1; 12 positions match TRBD1. V was pared by 7 bases and J by 6 bases, with 5 bases of the junction left unmatched. The V gene's germline CDR1 is SGDLS and CDR2 YYNGEE. This CDR3 is built from 14 residues. The CDR3 here is CASGGQGAGNEQFF. The CDR3 bases are TGTGCCAGCGGGGGACAGGGGGCAGGCAATGAGCAGTTCTTC.

V usage is TRBV7-9 and J usage is TRBJ1-4; the match to TRBD1 covers 8 bases. Germline V lookup: CDR1 SEHNR, CDR2 FQNEAQ (reference sequence). The CDR3 covers 15 residues. The V and J ends lost 1 base and 13 bases, in that order; junction bases with no gene match: 11. The CDR3 DNA sequence: TGTGCCAGCAGCTTAGTAGGGTCAGGGGGCGAAGTACTGTTTTTT. Protein: CASSLVGSGGEVLFF.

The genes are TRBV28 and TRBJ1-5, with no clear D. V shed 6 bases and J shed 2 bases, with 14 bases lying between them. In germline, CDR1 is MDHEN, CDR2 SYDVKM. The length of the CDR3 is 15 residues. The CDR3 DNA sequence: TGTGCCAGCAGCCCCCCGCTAGGGCGCAATCAGCCCCAGCATTTT. Protein sequence: CASSPPLGRNQPQHF. The entire variable domain, with the rest obtained from reference TRBV28 and TRBJ1-5, is as follows: DVKVTQSSRYLVKRTGEKVFLECVQDMDHENMFWYRQDPGLGLRLIYFSYDVKMKEKGDIPEGYSVSREKKERFSLILESASTNQTSMYLCASSPPLGRNQPQHFGDGTRLSIL.

This clone was observed a single time. This CDR3 is CASSKLSQPQHF. The CDR3 DNA follows: TGTGCCAGCAGTAAACTCTCTCAGCCCCAGCATTTT. The chain recombines TRBV12-3 or TRBV12-4 with TRBJ1-5; D gene uncertain. Trimming took 5 bases from V and 6 from J, leaving 8 bases between them. The CDR3 consists of 12 residues.

The gene calls are TRBV9 and TRBJ2-6, with 10 bases that match TRBD1. The length of the CDR3 is 17 residues. Germline lookup yields CDR1 SGDLS and CDR2 YYNGEE. V dropped 7 bases and J dropped 0; count of bases not matched to a gene: 7. Here the CDR3 reads CASGTGQGPSGANVLTF. CDR3 nucleotides: TGTGCCAGCGGAACGGGACAGGGGCCCTCTGGGGCCAACGTCCTGACTTTC.

This clone was recorded once. The genes are TRBV10-1 and TRBJ2-3; D is perhaps TRBD2 (6 bases). The CDR3 is 15 amino acids. V was cut by 2 bases and J by 2 bases, with 11 bases left in between. The germline V gene encodes CDR1 WNHNN and CDR2 SYGVQD (reference sequence). This chain's CDR3 is CASSEVSGNTDTQYF. CDR3 nucleotides: TGCGCCAGCAGTGAGGTTAGCGGAAACACAGATACGCAGTATTTT.

The chain employs TRBV2 and TRBJ1-1; D not resolved. This CDR3 comprises 13 residues. Germline V lookup: CDR1 SNHLY, CDR2 FYNNEI. Between the trimmed V and J ends, which lost 8 bases and 2 bases, there was a span of 12 bases. CDR3 sequence: CASSAQTNTEAFF. In nucleotides, the CDR3 is TGTGCCAGCTCAGCGCAGACAAACACTGAAGCTTTCTTT.

The V gene is TRBV27, the J gene TRBJ1-2, with 9 bases lining up with TRBD1. The CDR3 sequence is 14 residues long. Germline CDR1 is MNHEY and CDR2 is SMNVEV (reference sequence). J was trimmed by 6 bases and V by 7 bases; bases with no gene match: 9. Here the CDR3 reads CASTRDRGIDGYTF. In DNA, the CDR3 is TGTGCCAGCACGAGAGACAGGGGGATCGATGGCTACACCTTC.

The CDR3 sequence is CASSSSSGTGGLVRGGYTF. The CDR3 coding sequence is TGTGCCAGCAGCTCGTCCTCCGGGACAGGGGGCCTTGTGCGAGGTGGCTACACCTTC. The chain joins TRBV7-2 to TRBJ1-2; 12 nucleotides match TRBD1. The ends lost 4 bases at V and 7 bases at J; junction bases unmatched: 19. The CDR3 has 19 amino acids. Germline V gene lookup returns CDR1 SGHTA and CDR2 FQGNSA.

The chain joins TRBV27 to TRBJ2-3; 13 nucleotides align to TRBD2. There are 18 residues in the CDR3. Trimming at V came to 4 bases and at J to 6 bases, leaving 13 bases not matched to a gene. Per the germline V gene, CDR1 is MNHEY and CDR2 is SMNVEV (reference sequence). The CDR3: CASSSPMGLAGTSDTQYF. The CDR3 coding sequence is TGTGCCAGCAGTTCCCCTATGGGACTAGCGGGAACATCGGATACGCAGTATTTT.

The chain recombines TRBV11-2 with TRBJ2-7, with 9 nucleotides matching TRBD2. Unmatched junction bases numbered 10, after V lost 3 bases and J lost 7 bases. CDR3 length: 15 residues. Germline lookup yields CDR1 SGHAT and CDR2 FQNNGV. CDR3 loop: CASSLASGTLWEQYF. The CDR3 DNA reads as TGTGCCAGCAGCTTGGCTAGCGGGACCCTCTGGGAGCAGTACTTC.

This sequence joins TRBV19 and TRBJ1-6; 7 bases are a match to TRBD1. Trimming removed 5 bases from V and 7 bases from J; junction bases left unmatched: 11. Per germline, CDR1 LNHDA and CDR2 SQIVND (reference sequence). The CDR3 has 16 residues. CDR3 sequence (DNA): TGTGCCAGTAGTTTCCCGAACAGGGGAACCAATTCACCCCTCCACTTT. Encoded protein: CASSFPNRGTNSPLHF.

This clone was recorded only once. The V gene is TRBV19, the J gene TRBJ2-3; the D call may be TRBD1 or TRBD2 (5 bases each). CDR1 is LNHDA, CDR2 SQIVND, per germline (reference sequence). Deletions cut 4 bases from V and 2 bases from J, with 19 bases between. The CDR3 has 17 residues. The CDR3 region has the DNA TGTGCCAGTAGTACGCCGGGATACGGGGCACTCACAGATACGCAGTATTTT. Amino acids: CASSTPGYGALTDTQYF. Supplemented by reference TRBV19 and TRBJ2-3, the full variable domain reads DGGITQSPKYLFRKEGQNVTLSCEQNLNHDAMYWYRQDPGQGLRLIYYSQIVNDFQKGDIAEGYSVSREKKESFPLTVTSAQKNPTAFYLCASSTPGYGALTDTQYFGPGTRLTVL.

The chain couples TRBV19 to TRBJ2-7; either TRBD1 or TRBD2 may supply D (5 bases each). This CDR3 region has 15 residues. Germline CDR1 is LNHDA and CDR2 is SQIVND (reference sequence). The V and J ends lost 7 bases and 3 bases respectively, with 19 bases between them. The DNA for the CDR3 is TGTGCCAGTAAACGGATGGGCAGTGGGGGCTACGAGCAGTACTTC. Translated, it gives CASKRMGSGGYEQYF.

This rearrangement joins TRBV5-1 to TRBJ1-6; D is undetermined. Germline CDR1 reads SGHRS; CDR2 reads YFSETQ. The V gene lost 3 bases and the J gene lost 5 bases, with 9 bases spanning the gap. This CDR3 region has 14 residues. Here the CDR3 DNA reads TGCGCCAGCAGCTCCGACGGGCATAATTCACCCCTCCACTTT. This encodes CASSSDGHNSPLHF.

V is TRBV7-9 and J is TRBJ2-1; D is unresolved. Between the trimmed V and J ends, which lost 0 bases and 0 bases, there was a span of 9 bases. The CDR3 is 16 residues long. Germline CDR1 reads SEHNR; CDR2 reads FQNEAQ (reference sequence). In nucleotides, the CDR3 is TGTGCCAGCAGCTTAGCTGGCTCGAGCTCCTACAATGAGCAGTTCTTC. Its protein is CASSLAGSSSYNEQFF.

V and J are TRBV7-2 and TRBJ1-1; 8 bases are a match to TRBD1. The ends lost 6 bases at V and 2 bases at J; junction bases unmatched: 5. Germline-derived CDR1 and CDR2 are SGHTA and FQGNSA. This CDR3 is built from 14 residues. Here the CDR3 DNA reads TGTGCCAGCAGTCCGGACAGGGCTAACACTGAAGCTTTCTTT. Protein: CASSPDRANTEAFF. The whole variable domain, remainder taken from reference TRBV7-2 and TRBJ1-1, is GAGVSQSPSNKVTEKGKDVELRCDPISGHTALYWYRQSLGQGLEFLIYFQGNSAPDKSGLPSDRFSAERTGGSVSTLTIQRTQQEDSAVYLCASSPDRANTEAFFGQGTRLTVV.

This chain connects TRBV4-1 to TRBJ2-1, with D perhaps TRBD1 (6 bases). V was shortened by 1 base and J by 0 bases, with 25 bases between the two germline ends. Germline V gene lookup returns CDR1 MGHRA and CDR2 YSYEKL. The CDR3 is made up of 21 amino acids. The CDR3 DNA is TGCGCCAGCAGCCAAGTCCAGACTGCAGGACAGTTTCTCCGCTCCTACAATGAGCAGTTCTTC. Residues: CASSQVQTAGQFLRSYNEQFF.

J is TRBJ2-7 and V is TRBV18; the match to TRBD1 covers 9 bases. Germline lookup yields CDR1 KGHSH and CDR2 LQKENI. This CDR3 has 16 amino acids. Trimming removed 3 bases from V and 3 bases from J; junction bases left unmatched: 9. The chain's CDR3 is CASSPLPTGGHYEQYF. The CDR3 coding sequence is TGTGCCAGCTCACCCCTACCGACAGGGGGACACTACGAGCAGTACTTC.

V gene TRBV7-2 combines with J gene TRBJ1-5, with 7 bases fitting TRBD1. Looked up from germline, CDR1 is SGHTA and CDR2 is FQGNSA. With V trimmed by 4 bases and J by 5 bases, 2 bases remained unmatched. CDR3 length: 13 residues. The CDR3 is CASSYRGDQPQHF. Here the CDR3 DNA reads TGTGCCAGCAGCTACAGGGGCGATCAGCCCCAGCATTTT.

The chain combines TRBV19 with TRBJ1-5; D is unclear. Germline-derived CDR1 and CDR2 are LNHDA and SQIVND (reference sequence). V was trimmed by 7 bases and J by 0 bases, leaving 22 bases between them. CDR3 size: 18 residues. The CDR3 loop reads CASTLGVGSYLSNQPQHF. In nucleotides, the CDR3 is TGTGCCAGTACTTTGGGTGTCGGCAGCTACCTTAGCAATCAGCCCCAGCATTTT. Full variable domain (missing parts from reference TRBV19 and TRBJ1-5): DGGITQSPKYLFRKEGQNVTLSCEQNLNHDAMYWYRQDPGQGLRLIYYSQIVNDFQKGDIAEGYSVSREKKESFPLTVTSAQKNPTAFYLCASTLGVGSYLSNQPQHFGDGTRLSIL.

V usage is TRBV28 and J usage is TRBJ2-7; 9 bases are a match to TRBD2. The CDR3 is 15 residues long. V shed 6 bases and J 3 bases; nucleotides not matched to a gene: 9. Germline V lookup: CDR1 MDHEN, CDR2 SYDVKM. In DNA form, the CDR3 reads TGTGCCAGCAGCTACCCCACTAGCGGGCGCTACGAGCAGTACTTC. The encoded protein is CASSYPTSGRYEQYF.

This chain links TRBV6-1 with TRBJ1-2, with 11 positions matching TRBD1. CDR3 length: 16 amino acids. Germline lookup yields CDR1 MNHNS and CDR2 SASEGT. The V gene end was trimmed by 2 bases and the J gene end by 2 bases; junction bases not matched to a gene: 4. The CDR3: CASSERDRGSNYGYTF. The CDR3 nucleotides read TGTGCCAGCAGTGAAAGGGACAGGGGGTCCAACTATGGCTACACCTTC.